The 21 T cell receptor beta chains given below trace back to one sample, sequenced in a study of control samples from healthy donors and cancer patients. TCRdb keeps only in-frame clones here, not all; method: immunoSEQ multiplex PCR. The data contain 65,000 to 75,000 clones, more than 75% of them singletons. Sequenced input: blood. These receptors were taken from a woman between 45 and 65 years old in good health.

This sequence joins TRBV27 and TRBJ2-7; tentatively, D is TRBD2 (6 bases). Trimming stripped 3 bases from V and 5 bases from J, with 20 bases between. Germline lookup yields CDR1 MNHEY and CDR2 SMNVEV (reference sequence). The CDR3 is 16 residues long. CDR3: CASSLRRDPLVNEQYF. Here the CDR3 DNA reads TGTGCCAGCAGTTTGCGGAGGGACCCTCTGGTAAACGAGCAGTACTTC.

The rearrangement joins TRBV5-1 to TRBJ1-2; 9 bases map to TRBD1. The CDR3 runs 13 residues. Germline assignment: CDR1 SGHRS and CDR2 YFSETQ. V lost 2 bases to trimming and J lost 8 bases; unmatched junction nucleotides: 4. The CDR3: CASSLQGAPGYTF. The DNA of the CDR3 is TGCGCCAGCAGCTTACAGGGGGCGCCGGGCTACACCTTC.

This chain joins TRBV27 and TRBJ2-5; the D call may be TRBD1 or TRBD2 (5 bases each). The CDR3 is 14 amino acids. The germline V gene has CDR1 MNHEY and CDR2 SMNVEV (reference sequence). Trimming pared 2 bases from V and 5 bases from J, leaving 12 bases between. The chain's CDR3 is CASSLPGRPETQYF. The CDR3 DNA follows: TGTGCCAGCAGTTTACCGGGGCGGCCTGAGACCCAGTACTTC.

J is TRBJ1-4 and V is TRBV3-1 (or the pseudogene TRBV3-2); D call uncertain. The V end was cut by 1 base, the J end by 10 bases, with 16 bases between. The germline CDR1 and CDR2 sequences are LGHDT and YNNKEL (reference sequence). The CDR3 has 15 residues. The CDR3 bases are TGTGCCAGCAGCCAAGGTTCCGGCACGGGCCGAAAACTGTTTTTT. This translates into CASSQGSGTGRKLFF.

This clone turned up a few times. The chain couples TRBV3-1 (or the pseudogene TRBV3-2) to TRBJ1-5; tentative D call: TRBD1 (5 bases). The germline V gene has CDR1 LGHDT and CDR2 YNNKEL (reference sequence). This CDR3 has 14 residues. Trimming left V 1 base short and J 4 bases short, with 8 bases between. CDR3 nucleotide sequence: TGTGCCAGCAGCCAAGCAGGGAATAATCAGCCCCAGCATTTT. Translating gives CASSQAGNNQPQHF.

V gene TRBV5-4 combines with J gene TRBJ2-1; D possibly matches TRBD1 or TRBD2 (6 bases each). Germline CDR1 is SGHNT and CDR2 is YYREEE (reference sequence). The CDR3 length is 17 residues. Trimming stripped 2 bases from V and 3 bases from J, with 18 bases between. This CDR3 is CASSFGSGDRHYNEQFF. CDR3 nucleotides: TGTGCCAGCAGCTTCGGTAGCGGAGACAGGCACTACAATGAGCAGTTCTTC.

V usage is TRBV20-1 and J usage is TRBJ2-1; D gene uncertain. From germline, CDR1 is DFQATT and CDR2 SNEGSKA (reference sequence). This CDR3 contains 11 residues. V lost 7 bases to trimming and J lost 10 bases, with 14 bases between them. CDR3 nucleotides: TGCAGTGGCTACGAAGCAGGCGAGCAGTTCTTC. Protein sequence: CSGYEAGEQFF.

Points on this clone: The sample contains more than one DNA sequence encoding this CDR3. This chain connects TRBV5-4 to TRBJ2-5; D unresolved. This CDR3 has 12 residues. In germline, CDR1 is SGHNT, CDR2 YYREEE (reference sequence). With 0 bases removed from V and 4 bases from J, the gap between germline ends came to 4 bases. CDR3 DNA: TGTGCCAGCAGCTTGGGTGTAGAGACCCAGTACTTC. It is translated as CASSLGVETQYF.

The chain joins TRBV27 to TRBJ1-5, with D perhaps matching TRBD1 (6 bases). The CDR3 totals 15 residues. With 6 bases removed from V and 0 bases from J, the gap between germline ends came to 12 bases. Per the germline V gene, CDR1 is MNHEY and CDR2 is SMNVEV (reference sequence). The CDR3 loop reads CASRPQGSSNQPQHF. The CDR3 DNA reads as TGTGCCAGCAGGCCACAGGGATCTAGCAATCAGCCCCAGCATTTT.

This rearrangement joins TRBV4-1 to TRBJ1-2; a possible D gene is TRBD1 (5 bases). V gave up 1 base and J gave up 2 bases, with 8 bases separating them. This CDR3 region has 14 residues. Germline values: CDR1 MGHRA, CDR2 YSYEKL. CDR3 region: CASSQGGTNYGYTF. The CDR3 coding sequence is TGCGCCAGCAGCCAAGGGGGCACGAACTATGGCTACACCTTC.

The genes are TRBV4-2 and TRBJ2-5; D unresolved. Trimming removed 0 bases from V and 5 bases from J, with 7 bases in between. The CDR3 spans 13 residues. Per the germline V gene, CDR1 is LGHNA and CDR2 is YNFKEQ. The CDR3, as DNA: TGTGCCAGCAGCCAAGACCCCTGGGAGACCCAGTACTTC. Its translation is CASSQDPWETQYF.

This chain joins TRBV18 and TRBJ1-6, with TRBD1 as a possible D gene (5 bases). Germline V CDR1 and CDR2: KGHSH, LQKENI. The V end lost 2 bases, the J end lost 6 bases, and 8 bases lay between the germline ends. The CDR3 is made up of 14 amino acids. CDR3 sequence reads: CASSPTDSNSPLHF. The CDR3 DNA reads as TGTGCCAGCTCACCAACAGACAGTAATTCACCCCTCCACTTT.

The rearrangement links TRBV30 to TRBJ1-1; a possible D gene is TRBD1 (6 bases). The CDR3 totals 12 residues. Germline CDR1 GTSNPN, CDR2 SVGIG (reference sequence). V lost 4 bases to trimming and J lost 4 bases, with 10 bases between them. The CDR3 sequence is CAWKYRVTEAFF. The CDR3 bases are TGTGCCTGGAAATACAGGGTCACTGAAGCTTTCTTT.

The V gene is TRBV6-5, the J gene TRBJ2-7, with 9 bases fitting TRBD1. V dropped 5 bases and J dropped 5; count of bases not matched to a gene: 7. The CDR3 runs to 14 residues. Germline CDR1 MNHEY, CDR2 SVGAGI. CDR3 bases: TGTGCCAGCAGTCGGCGACAGGGGGTCGACGAGCAGTACTTC. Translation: CASSRRQGVDEQYF.

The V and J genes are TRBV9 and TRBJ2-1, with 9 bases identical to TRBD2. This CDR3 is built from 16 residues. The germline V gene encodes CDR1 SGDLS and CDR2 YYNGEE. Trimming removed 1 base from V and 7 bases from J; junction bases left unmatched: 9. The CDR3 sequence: CASSVPAGGPWNEQFF. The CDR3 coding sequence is TGTGCCAGCAGCGTACCGGCGGGAGGGCCTTGGAATGAGCAGTTCTTC. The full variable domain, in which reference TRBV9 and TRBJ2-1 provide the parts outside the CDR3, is DSGVTQTPKHLITATGQRVTLRCSPRSGDLSVYWYQQSLDQGLQFLIQYYNGEERAKGNILERFSAQQFPDLHSELNLSSLELGDSALYFCASSVPAGGPWNEQFFGPGTRLTVL.

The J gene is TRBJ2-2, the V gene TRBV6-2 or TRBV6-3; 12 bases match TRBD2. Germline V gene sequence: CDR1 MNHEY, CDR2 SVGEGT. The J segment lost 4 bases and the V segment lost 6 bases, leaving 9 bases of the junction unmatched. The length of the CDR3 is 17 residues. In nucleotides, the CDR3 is TGTGCCAGCAGACCTTACGGACTAGCGGGACCCACCGGGGAGCTGTTTTTT. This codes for CASRPYGLAGPTGELFF.

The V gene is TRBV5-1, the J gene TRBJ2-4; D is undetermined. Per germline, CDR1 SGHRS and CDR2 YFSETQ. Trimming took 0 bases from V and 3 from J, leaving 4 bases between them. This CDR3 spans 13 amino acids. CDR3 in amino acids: CASSLAVKNIQYF. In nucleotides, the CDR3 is TGCGCCAGCAGCTTGGCCGTCAAAAACATTCAGTACTTC.

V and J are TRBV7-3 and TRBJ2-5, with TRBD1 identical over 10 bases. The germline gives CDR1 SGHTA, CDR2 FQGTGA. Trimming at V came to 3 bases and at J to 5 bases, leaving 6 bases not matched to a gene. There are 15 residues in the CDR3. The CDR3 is CASSLTGGDLETQYF. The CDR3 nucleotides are TGTGCCAGCAGCTTGACAGGGGGCGATCTGGAGACCCAGTACTTC.

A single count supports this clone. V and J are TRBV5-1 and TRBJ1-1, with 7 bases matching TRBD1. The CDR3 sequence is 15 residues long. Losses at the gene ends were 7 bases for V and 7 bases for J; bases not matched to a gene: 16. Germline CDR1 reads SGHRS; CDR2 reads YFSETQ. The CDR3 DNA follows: TGCGCCAGCTCACGGACGTATGAGGGGGCTGGTGAAGCTTTCTTT. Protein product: CASSRTYEGAGEAFF.

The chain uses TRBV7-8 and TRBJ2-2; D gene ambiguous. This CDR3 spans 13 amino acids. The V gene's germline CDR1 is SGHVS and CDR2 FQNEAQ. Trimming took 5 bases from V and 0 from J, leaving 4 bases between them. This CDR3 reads CASSKANTGELFF. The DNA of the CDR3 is TGTGCCAGCAGCAAAGCGAACACCGGGGAGCTGTTTTTT.

CDR3 sequence reads: CARGLSPQHF. The DNA of the CDR3 is TGTGCTCGCGGGTTGTCGCCCCAGCATTTT. J is TRBJ1-5 and V is TRBV19; D is unresolved. The germline V gene has CDR1 LNHDA and CDR2 SQIVND (reference sequence). The CDR3 totals 10 residues. Supplemented by reference TRBV19 and TRBJ1-5, the full variable domain reads DGGITQSPKYLFRKEGQNVTLSCEQNLNHDAMYWYRQDPGQGLRLIYYSQIVNDFQKGDIAEGYSVSREKKESFPLTVTSAQKNPTAFYLCARGLSPQHFGDGTRLSIL.